The 10 T cell receptor beta chains below come from one sample, sequenced in a study of T cells in Graves' hyperthyroidism and ophthalmopathy. From RNA transcripts, TCR beta CDR3 regions were amplified. First-round RT-PCR with HTBI primers amplified the TCR CDR3 region. One entry per CDR3 protein results from TCRdb running MiXCR on the multiplex PCR reads. Of fewer than 500,000 distinct CDR3 sequences detected, approximately 13% appear once; the ten largest clones hold less than 25%. The sequenced sample consisted of blood. The receptors stem from a man aged 30-40 years with Graves' hyperthyroidism that later progressed to Graves' ophthalmopathy.

The genes are TRBV27 and TRBJ2-1, with 9 positions matching TRBD1. The germline CDR1 and CDR2 sequences are MNHEY and SMNVEV (reference sequence). The CDR3 contains 16 residues. Trimming took 3 bases from V and 6 from J; bases not matched to a gene: 9. Here the CDR3 reads CASSFPADRGFNEQFF. The CDR3 region has the DNA TGTGCCAGCAGTTTCCCCGCGGACAGGGGATTCAATGAGCAGTTCTTC.

The gene calls are TRBV2 and TRBJ1-1, with D unclear. There are 11 residues in the CDR3. Trimming pared 4 bases from V and 8 bases from J, leaving 8 bases between. The germline V gene has CDR1 SNHLY and CDR2 FYNNEI. The CDR3 reads CASSVDVEAFF. In DNA form, the CDR3 reads TGTGCCAGCAGTGTAGACGTGGAAGCTTTCTTT.

This clonotype was seen more than once but under ten times. V and J are TRBV3-1 and TRBJ2-7; TRBD1 or TRBD2 may be the D gene (5 bases each). V gave up 4 bases and J gave up 6 bases, with 13 bases separating them. Per the germline V gene, CDR1 is LGHDT and CDR2 is YNNKEL (reference sequence). There are 13 residues in the CDR3. This CDR3 is CASSPRGQGEQYF. CDR3 sequence (DNA): TGTGCCAGCAGCCCCAGAGGGCAGGGCGAGCAGTACTTC.

Comments on this clonotype: This clone may be a read error of a much larger clone one base away. CDR3 in amino acids: CASSFRTGRGNTEAFF. DNA for the CDR3: TGCGCCAGCAGCTTTAGGACAGGGAGGGGGAACACTGAAGCTTTCTTT. The chain carries TRBV5-1 and TRBJ1-1, with 8 bases aligning to TRBD1. The CDR3 consists of 16 residues. Germline CDR1 and CDR2: SGHRS and YFSETQ. Germline trimming cut 2 bases from V and 1 base from J; bases unmatched to any gene: 7.

The sample holds many counts of this clonotype. The chain joins TRBV6-1 to TRBJ1-1; TRBD1 aligns across 7 bases. There are 14 residues in the CDR3. The germline CDR1 and CDR2 sequences are MNHNS and SASEGT. V lost 5 bases, J lost 5 bases, and 8 bases stayed unmatched. In DNA form, the CDR3 reads TGTGCCAGCAGTTCTGGCAGGGGGATTACTGAAGCTTTCTTT. The encoded protein is CASSSGRGITEAFF.

In this sample, this clonotype turned up many times. The V call is TRBV3-1, the J call TRBJ2-4; possibly TRBD2 for D (5 bases). Germline V gene data show CDR1 as LGHDT and CDR2 as YNNKEL (reference sequence). The CDR3 is 15 amino acids. Between the trimmed V and J ends, which lost 4 bases and 0 bases, there was a span of 10 bases. The CDR3 DNA reads as TGTGCCAGCAGCCCCCCCGGACTAGCCAAAAACATTCAGTACTTC. Its protein is CASSPPGLAKNIQYF.

This clonotype was observed many times. The V gene is TRBV6-2 or TRBV6-3, the J gene TRBJ2-1; 8 bases map to TRBD2. CDR1 and CDR2 (germline): MNHEY, SVGEGT. The length of the CDR3 is 14 residues. Trimming took 7 bases from V and 8 from J; bases not matched to a gene: 10. The CDR3 loop reads CASTYPGGLHEQFF. The CDR3 DNA follows: TGTGCCAGCACCTACCCGGGGGGGCTACATGAGCAGTTCTTC.

This clonotype has a handful of counts. The chain is built from TRBV19 and TRBJ2-2; 14 bases map to TRBD2. The CDR3 extends over 19 amino acids. Germline CDR1 reads LNHDA; CDR2 reads SQIVND (reference sequence). After removal of 5 bases from V and 8 bases from J, the junction contained 16 bases not matched to a gene. CDR3 protein: CASSSQGLAGGPPRGELFF. The CDR3 nucleotides read TGTGCCAGTAGTTCCCAAGGACTAGCGGGGGGTCCTCCCAGGGGGGAGCTGTTTTTT.

This clonotype was seen repeatedly, ten times or more. V gene TRBV6-1 combines with J gene TRBJ1-5; no clear D. Germline V CDR1 and CDR2: MNHNS, SASEGT. V lost 4 bases to trimming and J lost 6 bases, with 19 bases between them. The CDR3 contains 16 residues. The CDR3 sequence: CASSARAWVFGQPQHF. The CDR3 DNA sequence: TGTGCCAGCAGTGCTAGGGCCTGGGTTTTCGGTCAGCCCCAGCATTTT.

This clonotype came up a few times. The rearrangement joins TRBV4-1 to TRBJ2-2, with D tentatively TRBD1 or TRBD2 (5 bases each). Germline V gene data show CDR1 as MGHRA and CDR2 as YSYEKL. CDR3 length: 15 amino acids. V lost 4 bases, J lost 4 bases, and 13 bases lay in between. CDR3 residues: CASSLSRGSTGELFF. CDR3 DNA: TGCGCCAGCAGCCTCTCGAGGGGATCCACCGGGGAGCTGTTTTTT.